The rows below give T cell receptor beta chains drawn from one sample of a study of cytomegalovirus exposure and HLA in healthy donors. TCRdb's copy holds only in-frame clones and misses some; the assay was immunoSEQ multiplex PCR. Here the sample spans around 90,000 clones, more than 55% being singletons. The sequencing sample was made of PBMCs. These receptor sequences come from a human donor in good health. Each CDR3 is given with its conserved first and last residue. Fields, in order: V gene, D gene, clone size, J gene, CDR3 DNA, CDR3 protein. D genes are given only for firm matches. Some rows have no size entry. The others give once, few or many, or a class for an expanded clone.

>TRBV14|.|.|TRBJ1-1
TGTGCCAGCAGCCAAGGTCACATTCCGAACACTGAAGCTTTCTTT
CASSQGHIPNTEAFF
>TRBV7-8|TRBD1|.|TRBJ1-1
TGTGCCAGCAGCTTAGCGGGGGCAGGGGGGAACACTGAAGCTTTCTTT
CASSLAGAGGNTEAFF
>TRBV6-5|.|.|TRBJ1-6
TGTGCCAGCAGCAGGGGCGGCAATTCACCCCTCCACTTT
CASSRGGNSPLHF
>TRBV5-1|.|.|TRBJ1-4
TGCGCCAGCAGCTCCAGGGGAGGGGGTGAAAAACTGTTTTTT
CASSSRGGGEKLFF
>TRBV6-4|.|few|TRBJ1-1
TGTGCCAGCAGTGTACGCCGGGGGTTGAACACTGAAGCTTTCTTT
CASSVRRGLNTEAFF
>TRBV7-8|TRBD2|.|TRBJ2-3
TGTGCCAGCAGCTTAGGCGGGGGGGCCACAGATACGCAGTATTTT
CASSLGGGATDTQYF
>TRBV5-6|.|.|TRBJ2-5
TGTGCCAGCAGCTTGGAATGGGGCGGAAAGACCCAGTACTTC
CASSLEWGGKTQYF
>TRBV7-9|TRBD1|.|TRBJ1-2
TGTGCCAGCAGCCTTGACAGGGAGTATGGCTACACCTTC
CASSLDREYGYTF
>TRBV19|.|.|TRBJ1-2
TGTGCCAGTAGTTTTCCAGGAAGCCCTAACTATGGCTACACCTTC
CASSFPGSPNYGYTF
>TRBV30|.|.|TRBJ2-4
TGTGCCGCGGGGCTCCGAGACATTCAGTACTTC
CAAGLRDIQYF
>TRBV4-1|.|few|TRBJ2-7
TGCGCCAGCAGCCTTAAGGGGGGGGCCCCCTCCTACGAGCAGTACTTC
CASSLKGGAPSYEQYF
>TRBV7-9|TRBD2|once|TRBJ2-1
TGTGCCAGCAGCTTAGCGGGACTAGCGGGGGGGGAGCAGTTCTTC
CASSLAGLAGGEQFF
>TRBV5-8|.|.|TRBJ1-2
TGTGCCAGCAGCTTGGGGACAGTCGGCTACACCTTC
CASSLGTVGYTF
>TRBV7-3|TRBD2|.|TRBJ2-3
TGTGCCAGCAGCTCCCCTTTTGAGACTAGCGGGGGGCACTACACAGATACGCAGTATTTT
CASSSPFETSGGHYTDTQYF
>TRBV10-3|.|.|TRBJ2-3
TGTGCCATCAGTGGTCGAGACACAGATACGCAGTATTTT
CAISGRDTDTQYF
>TRBV9|TRBD1|once|TRBJ2-7
TGTGCCAGCAGCGGACCGGGACAGGGTCGCGAGCAGTACTTC
CASSGPGQGREQYF
>TRBV18|.|.|TRBJ1-1
TGTGCCAGCTCACTGGACAGCCCCGAGTTTAACACTGAAGCTTTCTTT
CASSLDSPEFNTEAFF
>TRBV4-3|TRBD2|.|TRBJ2-7
TGCGCCAGCAGCCAAGCTGATAGTAGCGGGGCTCACTCCTACGAGCAGTACTTC
CASSQADSSGAHSYEQYF
>TRBV19|TRBD1|.|TRBJ2-4
TGTGCCAGTTCGGGACAGGCCGCCAAAAACATTCAGTACTTC
CASSGQAAKNIQYF
>TRBV4-1|TRBD1|.|TRBJ2-7
TGCGCCAGCAGCCCCCCAAGGACAGGGGGCTACGAGCAGTACTTC
CASSPPRTGGYEQYF
>TRBV5-4|TRBD1|.|TRBJ1-2
TGTGCCAGCACGCGACAGGGGGTCTATGGCTACACCTTC
CASTRQGVYGYTF
>TRBV10-3|TRBD2|.|TRBJ2-5
TGTGCCATCGCCCCTAGCGGGCAAGAGACCCAGTACTTC
CAIAPSGQETQYF
>TRBV4-3|.|.|TRBJ1-2
TGCGCCAGCAGCCAATCCGGGAACAGTGACTATGGCTACACCTTC
CASSQSGNSDYGYTF
>TRBV18|.|.|TRBJ1-1
TGTGCCAGCTCACCACCTCAGGGTTCCGCGAACACTGAAGCTTTCTTT
CASSPPQGSANTEAFF
>TRBV11-3|.|few|TRBJ2-1
TGTGCCAGCAGCTCGACTAGTTTTGGGGATGAGCAGTTCTTC
CASSSTSFGDEQFF
>TRBV19|.|.|TRBJ2-3
TGTGCCAGTAGTGTTCGGACACCAACAGATACGCAGTATTTT
CASSVRTPTDTQYF
>TRBV7-2|TRBD2|.|TRBJ2-3
TGTGCCAGCACTGCCGGGACTAGCGGGGGGACGCAGTATTTT
CASTAGTSGGTQYF
>TRBV25-1|.|few|TRBJ2-7
TGTGCCAGCAGTCCCCATCAGGGGTGGTCCTACGAGCAGTACTTC
CASSPHQGWSYEQYF
>TRBV7-9|TRBD1|few|TRBJ2-7
TGTGCCAGCAGCTTAGCGCCGGGACAGGGAGGCGAGCAGTACTTC
CASSLAPGQGGEQYF
>TRBV10-3|.|.|TRBJ1-1
TGTGCCATCAGTAACAGGGTTGACACTGAAGCTTTCTTT
CAISNRVDTEAFF
>TRBV5-6|.|.|TRBJ2-7
TGTGCCAGCAGCCCTGATATGGGGACACCAACCTACGAGCAGTACTTC
CASSPDMGTPTYEQYF
>TRBV5-4|TRBD1|once|TRBJ1-6
TGTGCCAGCAGCTTGGCCCGACAGGGTGGTTCACCCCTCCACTTT
CASSLARQGGSPLHF
>TRBV7-6|.|.|TRBJ2-7
TGTGCCAGCAGCTTAGAGGTCGGAGGCTACGAGCAGTACTTC
CASSLEVGGYEQYF
>TRBV5-1|.|few|TRBJ1-1
TGCGCCAGCAGAATGTCACAGAACTTGAACACTGAAGCTTTCTTT
CASRMSQNLNTEAFF
>TRBV7-9|.|.|TRBJ1-2
TGTGCCAGCAGCCCGGACACTTCTCATGGCTACACCTTC
CASSPDTSHGYTF
>TRBV5-8|.|.|TRBJ1-5
TGTGCCAGCAGCTTTCGCAGTGTTCCGGGGGACTTTAGCAATCAGCCCCAGCATTTT
CASSFRSVPGDFSNQPQHF
>TRBV4-2|.|few|TRBJ1-2
TGTGCCAGCAGCCAAGTCCAGGGTGATGGCTACACCTTC
CASSQVQGDGYTF